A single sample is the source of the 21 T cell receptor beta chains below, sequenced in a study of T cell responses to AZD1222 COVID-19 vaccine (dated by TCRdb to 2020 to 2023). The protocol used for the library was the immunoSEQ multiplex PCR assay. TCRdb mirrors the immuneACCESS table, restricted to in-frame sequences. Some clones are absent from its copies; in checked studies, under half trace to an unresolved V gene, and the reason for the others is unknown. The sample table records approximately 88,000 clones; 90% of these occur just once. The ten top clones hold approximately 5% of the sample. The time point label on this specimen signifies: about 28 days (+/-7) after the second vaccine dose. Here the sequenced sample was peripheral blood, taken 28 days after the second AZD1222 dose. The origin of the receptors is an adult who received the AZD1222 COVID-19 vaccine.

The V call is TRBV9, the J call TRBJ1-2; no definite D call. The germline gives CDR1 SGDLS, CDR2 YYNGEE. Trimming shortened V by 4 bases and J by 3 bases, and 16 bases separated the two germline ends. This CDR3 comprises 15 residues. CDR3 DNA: TGTGCCAGCAGCCTAGAGGCACATTTCTACTATGGCTACACCTTC. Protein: CASSLEAHFYYGYTF.

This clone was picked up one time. The chain's CDR3 is CATRPGPNEKLFF. CDR3 DNA: TGCGCCACCCGGCCGGGCCCAAATGAAAAACTGTTTTTT. This chain connects TRBV10-2 to TRBJ1-4; no reliable D call. The CDR3 length is 13 residues. CDR1 is WSHSY, CDR2 SAAADI, per germline. The V and J ends lost 10 bases and 5 bases respectively, with 14 bases between them.

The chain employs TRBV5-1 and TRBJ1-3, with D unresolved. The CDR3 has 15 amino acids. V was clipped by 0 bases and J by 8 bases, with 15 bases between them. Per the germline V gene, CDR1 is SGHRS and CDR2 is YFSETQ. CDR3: CASSLEGGRWDTIYF. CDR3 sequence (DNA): TGCGCCAGCAGCTTGGAGGGCGGACGATGGGACACCATATATTTT.

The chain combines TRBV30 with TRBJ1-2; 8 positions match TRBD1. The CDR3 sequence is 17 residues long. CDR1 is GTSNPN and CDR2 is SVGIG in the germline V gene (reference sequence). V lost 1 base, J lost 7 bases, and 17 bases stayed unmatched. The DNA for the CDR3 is TGTGCCTGGAGTGGACGGGGGTGGAGGGACAGGTGGCGTGGCTACACCTTC. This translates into CAWSGRGWRDRWRGYTF.

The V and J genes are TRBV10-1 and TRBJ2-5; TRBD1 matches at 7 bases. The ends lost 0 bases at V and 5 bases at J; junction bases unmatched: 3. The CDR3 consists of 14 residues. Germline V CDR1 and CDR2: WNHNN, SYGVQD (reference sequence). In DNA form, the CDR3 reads TGCGCCAGCAGTGAGTCGACAGGGCGGGAGACCCAGTACTTC. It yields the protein CASSESTGRETQYF.

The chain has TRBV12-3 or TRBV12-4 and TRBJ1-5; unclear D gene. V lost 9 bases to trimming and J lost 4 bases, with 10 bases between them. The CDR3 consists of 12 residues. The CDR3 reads CASAQLNQPQHF. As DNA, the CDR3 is TGTGCCAGTGCACAGTTAAATCAGCCCCAGCATTTT.

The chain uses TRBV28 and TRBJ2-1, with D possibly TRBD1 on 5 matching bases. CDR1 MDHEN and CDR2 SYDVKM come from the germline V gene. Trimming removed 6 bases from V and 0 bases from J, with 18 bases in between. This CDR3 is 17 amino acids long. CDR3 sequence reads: CASSDVWGSHSYNEQFF. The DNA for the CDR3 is TGTGCCAGCAGCGACGTTTGGGGCAGCCACTCCTACAATGAGCAGTTCTTC. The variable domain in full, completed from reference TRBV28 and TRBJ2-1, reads DVKVTQSSRYLVKRTGEKVFLECVQDMDHENMFWYRQDPGLGLRLIYFSYDVKMKEKGDIPEGYSVSREKKERFSLILESASTNQTSMYLCASSDVWGSHSYNEQFFGPGTRLTVL.

The CDR3 here is CASSLELAAGKSFTEAFF. The DNA of the CDR3 is TGTGCCAGCAGCTTAGAATTAGCGGCAGGGAAATCATTTACTGAAGCTTTCTTT. This chain uses TRBV7-8 with TRBJ1-1; D is possibly TRBD1 (5 bases). The CDR3 loop spans 18 amino acids. V shed 1 base and J shed 5 bases, with 23 bases lying between them. Germline assignment: CDR1 SGHVS and CDR2 FQNEAQ. Complete variable domain (other parts from reference TRBV7-8 and TRBJ1-1): GAGVSQSPRYKVAKRGQDVALRCDPISGHVSLFWYQQALGQGPEFLTYFQNEAQLDKSGLPSDRFFAERPEGSVSTLKIQRTQQEDSAVYLCASSLELAAGKSFTEAFFGQGTRLTVV.

As DNA, the CDR3 is TGTGCCAGCAAACTTGAGGGATTAGCCAAAAACATTCAGTACTTC. Amino acids: CASKLEGLAKNIQYF. The chain employs TRBV6-5 and TRBJ2-4; the D gene is possibly TRBD2 (5 bases). V lost 7 bases, J lost 0 bases, and 13 bases lay in between. Germline lookup yields CDR1 MNHEY and CDR2 SVGAGI. The CDR3 is made up of 15 amino acids.

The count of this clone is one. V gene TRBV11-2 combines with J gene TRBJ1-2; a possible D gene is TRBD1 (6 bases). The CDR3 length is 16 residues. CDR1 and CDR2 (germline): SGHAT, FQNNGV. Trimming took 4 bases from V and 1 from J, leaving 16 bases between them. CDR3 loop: CASSSAGQTINYGYTF. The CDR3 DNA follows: TGTGCCAGCAGCTCTGCCGGACAGACAATTAACTATGGCTACACCTTC. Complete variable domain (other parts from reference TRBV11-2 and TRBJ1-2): EAGVAQSPRYKIIEKRQSVAFWCNPISGHATLYWYQQILGQGPKLLIQFQNNGVVDDSQLPKDRFSAERLKGVDSTLKIQPAKLEDSAVYLCASSSAGQTINYGYTFGSGTRLTVV.

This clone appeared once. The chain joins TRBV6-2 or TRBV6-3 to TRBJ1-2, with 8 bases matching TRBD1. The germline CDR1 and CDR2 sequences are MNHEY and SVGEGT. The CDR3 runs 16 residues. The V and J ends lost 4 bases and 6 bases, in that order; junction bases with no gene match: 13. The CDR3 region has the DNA TGTGCCAGCAGTTGGCTCCCGGACAGGGCTCCCGATGGCTACACCTTC. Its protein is CASSWLPDRAPDGYTF.

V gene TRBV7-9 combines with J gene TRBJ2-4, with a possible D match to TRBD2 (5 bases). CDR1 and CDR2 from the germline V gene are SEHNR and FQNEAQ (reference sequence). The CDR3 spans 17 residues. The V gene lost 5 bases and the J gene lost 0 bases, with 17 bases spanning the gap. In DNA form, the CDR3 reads TGTGCCAGCAGCCCTCTTGAGGGTGAAGTAGCCAAAAACATTCAGTACTTC. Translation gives CASSPLEGEVAKNIQYF.

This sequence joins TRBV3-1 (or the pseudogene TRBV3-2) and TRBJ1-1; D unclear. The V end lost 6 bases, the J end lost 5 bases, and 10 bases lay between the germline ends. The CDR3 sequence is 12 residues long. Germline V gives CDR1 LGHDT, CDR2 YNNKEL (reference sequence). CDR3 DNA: TGTGCCAGCAGTCCTGGCCCGACTGAAGCTTTCTTT. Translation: CASSPGPTEAFF.

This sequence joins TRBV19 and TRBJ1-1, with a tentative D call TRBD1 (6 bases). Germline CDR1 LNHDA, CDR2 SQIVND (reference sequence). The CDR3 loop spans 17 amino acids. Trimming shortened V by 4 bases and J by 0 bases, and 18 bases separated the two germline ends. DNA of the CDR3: TGTGCCAGTAGTACTCGACAGGCCATCCGGATGAACACTGAAGCTTTCTTT. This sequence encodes CASSTRQAIRMNTEAFF.

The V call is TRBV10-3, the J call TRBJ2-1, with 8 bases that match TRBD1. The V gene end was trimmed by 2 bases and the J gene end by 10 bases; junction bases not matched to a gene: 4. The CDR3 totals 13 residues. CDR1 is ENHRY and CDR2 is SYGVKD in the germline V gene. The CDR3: CAISETRTGEQFF. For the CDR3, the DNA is TGTGCCATCAGTGAGACCCGGACAGGGGAGCAGTTCTTC.

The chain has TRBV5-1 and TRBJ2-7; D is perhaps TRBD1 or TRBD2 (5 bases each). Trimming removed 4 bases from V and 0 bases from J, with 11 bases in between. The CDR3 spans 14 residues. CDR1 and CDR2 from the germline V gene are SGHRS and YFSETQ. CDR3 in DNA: TGCGCCAGCAGCGGGGGACGGGGCTCCTACGAGCAGTACTTC. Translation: CASSGGRGSYEQYF.

The CDR3 spells CASSFGAGPGYTF. The CDR3 coding sequence is TGTGCCAGCAGTTTCGGGGCGGGTCCTGGCTACACCTTC. The chain couples TRBV28 to TRBJ1-2; perhaps TRBD1 as D (5 bases). Germline CDR1 and CDR2: MDHEN and SYDVKM. V was cut by 3 bases and J by 7 bases, with 12 bases left in between. The CDR3 loop spans 13 amino acids.

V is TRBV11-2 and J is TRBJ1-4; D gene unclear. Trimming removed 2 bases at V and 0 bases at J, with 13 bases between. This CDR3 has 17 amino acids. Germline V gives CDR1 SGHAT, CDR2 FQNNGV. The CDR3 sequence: CASSLLGRPATNEKLFF. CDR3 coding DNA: TGTGCCAGCAGCTTATTAGGACGACCTGCAACTAATGAAAAACTGTTTTTT. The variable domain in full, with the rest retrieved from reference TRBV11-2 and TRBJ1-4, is EAGVAQSPRYKIIEKRQSVAFWCNPISGHATLYWYQQILGQGPKLLIQFQNNGVVDDSQLPKDRFSAERLKGVDSTLKIQPAKLEDSAVYLCASSLLGRPATNEKLFFGSGTQLSVL.

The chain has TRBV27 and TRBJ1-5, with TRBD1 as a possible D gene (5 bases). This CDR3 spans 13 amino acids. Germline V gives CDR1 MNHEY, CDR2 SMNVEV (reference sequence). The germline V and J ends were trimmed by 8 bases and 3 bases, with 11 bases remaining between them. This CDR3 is CASSLGANQPQHF. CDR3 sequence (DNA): TGTGCCAGCTCGCTAGGGGCCAATCAGCCCCAGCATTTT.

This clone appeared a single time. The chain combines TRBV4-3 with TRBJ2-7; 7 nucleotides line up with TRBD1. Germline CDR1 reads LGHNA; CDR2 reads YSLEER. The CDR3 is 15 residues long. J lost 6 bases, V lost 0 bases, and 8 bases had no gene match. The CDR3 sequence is CASSQDRRGLFEQYF. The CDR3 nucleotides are TGCGCCAGCAGCCAAGACCGTAGGGGGCTTTTCGAGCAGTACTTC.

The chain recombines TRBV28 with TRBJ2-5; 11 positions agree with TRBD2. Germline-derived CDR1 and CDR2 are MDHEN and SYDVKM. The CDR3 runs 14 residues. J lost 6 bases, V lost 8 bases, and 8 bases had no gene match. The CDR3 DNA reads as TGTGCCAGCGGCGCTAGCGGGGGGATTAAGACCCAGTACTTC. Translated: CASGASGGIKTQYF.